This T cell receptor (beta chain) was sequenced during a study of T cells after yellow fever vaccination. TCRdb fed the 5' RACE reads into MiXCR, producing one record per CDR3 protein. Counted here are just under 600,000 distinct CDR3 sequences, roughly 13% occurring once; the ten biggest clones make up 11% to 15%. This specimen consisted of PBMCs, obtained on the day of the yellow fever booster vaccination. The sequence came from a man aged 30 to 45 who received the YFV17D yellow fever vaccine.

For the CDR3, the DNA is TGCGCCAGCAGTCAATCCCAGGCCAGGCGAGGGACCCAGTACTTC. Its protein product is CASSQSQARRGTQYF. The V gene is TRBV23-1, the J gene TRBJ2-5; D gene uncertain. TRBV23-1 belongs to the ORF category, with a function that is uncertain. CDR3 length: 15 residues. Trimming pared 0 bases from V and 7 bases from J, leaving 15 bases between.